The 5 T cell receptor beta chains below come from one sample, sequenced in a study of Ad26.COV2.S vaccination and SARS-CoV-2 variants. Produced via immunoSEQ multiplex PCR; TCRdb's table is partial and in-frame only. Of roughly 320,000 clones in the sample, more than 70% were seen once. Treatment described: some 19 received Ad26.COV2.S at low or high dose, single or two shots; about 5 received placebo; per-sample allocation not given. The investigators took samples on day 63 after the first vaccine or placebo injection. Source: peripheral blood, taken in a trial of Ad26.COV2.S vaccine versus placebo. The receptors were gathered from a person between 18 and 65 years old who received the Ad26.COV2.S COVID-19 vaccine or a placebo.

This rearrangement joins TRBV5-6 to TRBJ1-1; TRBD1 might be the D (6 bases). The germline V and J ends were trimmed by 3 bases and 0 bases, with 15 bases remaining between them. CDR3 size: 16 residues. Germline V gene sequence: CDR1 SGHDT, CDR2 YYEEEE. CDR3 DNA sequence: TGTGCCAGCAGCTGGGGAGGGGGAGTACTGAACACTGAAGCTTTCTTT. This gives the protein CASSWGGGVLNTEAFF.

This clone was seen just once. The chain uses TRBV19 and TRBJ1-1; D remains unclear. The CDR3 consists of 13 residues. Germline V gene lookup returns CDR1 LNHDA and CDR2 SQIVND (reference sequence). V lost 3 bases and J 3 bases, leaving 8 bases between the germline ends. CDR3 in amino acids: CASSIVGYTEAFF. DNA for the CDR3: TGTGCCAGTAGTATCGTGGGGTACACTGAAGCTTTCTTT.

The chain links TRBV9 to TRBJ2-3; TRBD2 matches at 7 bases. Germline lookup yields CDR1 SGDLS and CDR2 YYNGEE. This CDR3 comprises 14 residues. J gave up 4 bases and V 1 base, and 3 bases lay outside the gene matches. Here the CDR3 reads CASSVRGDADTQYF. CDR3 nucleotides: TGTGCCAGCAGCGTACGGGGGGACGCAGATACGCAGTATTTT.

Remarks on this clone: The sample holds other DNA sequences that translate to the same CDR3. The CDR3 DNA is TGTGCCAGCAGCTTGGTTGGACGGACGAACACTGAAGCTTTCTTT. Translated: CASSLVGRTNTEAFF. The chain employs TRBV7-2 and TRBJ1-1; D uncertain. Germline CDR1 SGHTA, CDR2 FQGNSA. Trimming pared 3 bases from V and 1 base from J, leaving 12 bases between. The CDR3 length is 15 residues. The full variable domain, its missing parts supplied by reference TRBV7-2 and TRBJ1-1, is GAGVSQSPSNKVTEKGKDVELRCDPISGHTALYWYRQSLGQGLEFLIYFQGNSAPDKSGLPSDRFSAERTGGSVSTLTIQRTQQEDSAVYLCASSLVGRTNTEAFFGQGTRLTVV.

The V and J genes are TRBV7-3 and TRBJ2-2; D is uncertain. Germline V gives CDR1 SGHTA, CDR2 FQGTGA. There are 13 residues in the CDR3. Trimming took off 8 bases at V and 7 bases at J, with 14 bases between the two ends. The CDR3 DNA is TGTGCCAGCTCCTCGTCCGTCGGCGGGGAGCTGTTTTTT. Protein product: CASSSSVGGELFF.